Listed here are 3 T cell receptor beta chains from one sample, sequenced in a study of shared clonotypes between healthy human individuals. Positively selected for CCR7, the CD45RO-negative cells used as naive CD8 cells excluded terminally differentiated effector memory CD45RA+ cells. Using immunoSEQ multiplex PCR, the repertoire was profiled, and TCRdb retains in-frame clones only, with some absent. The repertoire has fewer than 800,000 clones, about 91% of them found once; the top ten carry nearly 25%. The sequencing input was naive CD8+ T cells sorted from blood. All receptors come from a man aged 30 to 39 in good health.

This clone was seen a handful of times. This chain uses TRBV19 with TRBJ2-1; TRBD2 matches at 14 bases. V lost 5 bases and J lost 9; bases outside the gene matches: 3. The CDR3 is 14 residues long. CDR1 is LNHDA, CDR2 SQIVND, per germline (reference sequence). The DNA of the CDR3 is TGTGCCAGTAGTGTGGGACTAGCGGGGGTTGAGCAGTTCTTC. Encoded protein: CASSVGLAGVEQFF.

The chain uses TRBV29-1 and TRBJ2-7, with D possibly TRBD1 on 6 matching bases. Germline CDR1 SQVTM, CDR2 ANQGSEA. This CDR3 is built from 13 residues. Trimming removed 6 bases at V and 4 bases at J, with 16 bases between. The CDR3: CSVTGLPSYEQYF. Here the CDR3 DNA reads TGCAGCGTGACAGGCCTGCCATCGTACGAGCAGTACTTC.

The chain's CDR3 is CSVDREGPPGELFF. DNA for the CDR3: TGCAGCGTTGATCGGGAAGGCCCCCCCGGGGAGCTGTTTTTT. The chain links TRBV29-1 to TRBJ2-2; D may be TRBD2 (5 bases). V lost 3 bases and J lost 6, with 14 bases in between. Germline loops: CDR1 SQVTM, CDR2 ANQGSEA. The CDR3 is made up of 14 amino acids.